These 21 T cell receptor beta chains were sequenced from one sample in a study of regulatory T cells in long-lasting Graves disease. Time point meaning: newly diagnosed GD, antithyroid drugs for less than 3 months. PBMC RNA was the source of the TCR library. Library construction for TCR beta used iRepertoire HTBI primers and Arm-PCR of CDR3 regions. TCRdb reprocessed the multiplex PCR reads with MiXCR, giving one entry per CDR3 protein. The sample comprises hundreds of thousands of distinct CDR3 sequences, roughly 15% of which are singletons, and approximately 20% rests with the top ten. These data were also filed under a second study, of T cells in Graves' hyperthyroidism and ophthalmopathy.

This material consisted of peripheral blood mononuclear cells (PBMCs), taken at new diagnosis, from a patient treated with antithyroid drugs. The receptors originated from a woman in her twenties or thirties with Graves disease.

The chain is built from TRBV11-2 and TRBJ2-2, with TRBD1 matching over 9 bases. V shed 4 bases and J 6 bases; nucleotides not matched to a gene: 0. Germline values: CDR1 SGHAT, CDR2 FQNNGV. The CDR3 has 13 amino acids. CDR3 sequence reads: CASSWTGAGELFF. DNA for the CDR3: TGTGCCAGCAGCTGGACAGGGGCCGGGGAGCTGTTTTTT.

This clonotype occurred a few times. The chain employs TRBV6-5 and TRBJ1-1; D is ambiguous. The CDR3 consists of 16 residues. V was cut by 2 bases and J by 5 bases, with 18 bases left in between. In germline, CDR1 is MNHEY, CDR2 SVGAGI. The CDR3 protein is CASSYGGDISGTEAFF. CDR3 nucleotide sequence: TGTGCCAGCAGTTACGGTGGGGATATTAGCGGGACTGAAGCTTTCTTT.

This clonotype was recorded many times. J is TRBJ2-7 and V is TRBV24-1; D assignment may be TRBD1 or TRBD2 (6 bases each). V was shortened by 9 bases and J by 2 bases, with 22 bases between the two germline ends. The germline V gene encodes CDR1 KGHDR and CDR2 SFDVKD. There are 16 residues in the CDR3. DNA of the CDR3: TGTGCCACCGCGGAAAGTAGGGGGGTGTTCCCCTACGAGCAGTACTTC. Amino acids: CATAESRGVFPYEQYF.

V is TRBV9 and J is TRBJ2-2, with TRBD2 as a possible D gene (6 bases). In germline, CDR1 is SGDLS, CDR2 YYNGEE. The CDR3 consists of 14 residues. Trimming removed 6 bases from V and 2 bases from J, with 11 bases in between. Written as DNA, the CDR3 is TGTGCCAGCAATGGCGGGGATAACACCGGGGAGCTGTTTTTT. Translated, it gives CASNGGDNTGELFF.

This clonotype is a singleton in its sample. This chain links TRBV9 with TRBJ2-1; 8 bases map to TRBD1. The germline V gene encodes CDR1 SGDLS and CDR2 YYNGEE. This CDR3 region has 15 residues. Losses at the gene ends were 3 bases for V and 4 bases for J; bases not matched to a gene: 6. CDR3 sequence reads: CASSDPRQGYNEQFF. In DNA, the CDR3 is TGTGCCAGCAGCGATCCGAGACAGGGGTACAATGAGCAGTTCTTC.

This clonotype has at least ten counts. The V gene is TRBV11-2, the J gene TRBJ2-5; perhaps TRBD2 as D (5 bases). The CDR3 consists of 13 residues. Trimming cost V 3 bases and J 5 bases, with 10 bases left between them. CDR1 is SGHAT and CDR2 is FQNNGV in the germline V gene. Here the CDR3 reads CASSFSTGETQYF. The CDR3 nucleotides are TGTGCCAGCAGCTTTTCAACGGGGGAGACCCAGTACTTC.

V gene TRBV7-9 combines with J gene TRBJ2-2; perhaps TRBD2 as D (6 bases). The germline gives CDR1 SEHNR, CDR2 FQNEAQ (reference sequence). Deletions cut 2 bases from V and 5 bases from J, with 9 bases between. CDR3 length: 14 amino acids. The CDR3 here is CASSLREETGELFF. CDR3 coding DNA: TGTGCCAGCAGCTTAAGGGAGGAGACCGGGGAGCTGTTTTTT.

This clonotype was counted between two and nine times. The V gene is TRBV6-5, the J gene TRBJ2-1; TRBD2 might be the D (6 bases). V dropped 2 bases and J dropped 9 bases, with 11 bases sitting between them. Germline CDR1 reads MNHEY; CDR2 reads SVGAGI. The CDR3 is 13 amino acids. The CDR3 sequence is CASSYPGTFEQFF. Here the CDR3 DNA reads TGTGCCAGCAGTTACCCGGGGACTTTTGAGCAGTTCTTC.

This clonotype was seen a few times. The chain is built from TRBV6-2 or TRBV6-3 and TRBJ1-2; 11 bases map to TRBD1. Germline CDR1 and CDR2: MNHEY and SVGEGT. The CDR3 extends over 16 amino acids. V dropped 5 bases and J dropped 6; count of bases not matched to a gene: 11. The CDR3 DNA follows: TGTGCCAGCAGTGGGACAGGGGGACCGAGGGCTAATGGCTACACCTTC. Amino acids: CASSGTGGPRANGYTF.

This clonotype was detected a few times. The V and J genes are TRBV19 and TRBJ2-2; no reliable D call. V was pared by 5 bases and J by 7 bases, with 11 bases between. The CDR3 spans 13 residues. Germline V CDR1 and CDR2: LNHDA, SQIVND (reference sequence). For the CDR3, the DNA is TGTGCCAGTAGTCGAGTTCAGGACGGGGAGCTGTTTTTT. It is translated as CASSRVQDGELFF. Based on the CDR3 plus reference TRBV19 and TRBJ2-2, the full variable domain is DGGITQSPKYLFRKEGQNVTLSCEQNLNHDAMYWYRQDPGQGLRLIYYSQIVNDFQKGDIAEGYSVSREKKESFPLTVTSAQKNPTAFYLCASSRVQDGELFFGEGSRLTVL.

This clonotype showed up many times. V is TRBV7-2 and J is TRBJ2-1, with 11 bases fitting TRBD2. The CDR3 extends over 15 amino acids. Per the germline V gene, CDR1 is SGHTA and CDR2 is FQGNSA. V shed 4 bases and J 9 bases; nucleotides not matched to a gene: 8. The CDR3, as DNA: TGTGCCAGCAGCTACAAACTAGCGGGAGCGATTGAGCAGTTCTTC. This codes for CASSYKLAGAIEQFF.

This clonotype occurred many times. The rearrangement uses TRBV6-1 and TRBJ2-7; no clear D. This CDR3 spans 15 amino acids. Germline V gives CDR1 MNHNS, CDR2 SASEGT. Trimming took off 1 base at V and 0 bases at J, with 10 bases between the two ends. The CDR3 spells CASSEGAGSSYEQYF. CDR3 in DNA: TGTGCCAGCAGTGAAGGGGCAGGTAGCTCCTACGAGCAGTACTTC.

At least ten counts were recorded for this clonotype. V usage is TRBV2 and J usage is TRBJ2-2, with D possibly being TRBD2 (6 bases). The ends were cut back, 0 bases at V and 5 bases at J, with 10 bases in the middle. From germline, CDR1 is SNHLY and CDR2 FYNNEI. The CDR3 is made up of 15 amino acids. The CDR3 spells CASSEAQLATGELFF. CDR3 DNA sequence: TGTGCCAGCAGTGAAGCACAGCTAGCGACCGGGGAGCTGTTTTTT.

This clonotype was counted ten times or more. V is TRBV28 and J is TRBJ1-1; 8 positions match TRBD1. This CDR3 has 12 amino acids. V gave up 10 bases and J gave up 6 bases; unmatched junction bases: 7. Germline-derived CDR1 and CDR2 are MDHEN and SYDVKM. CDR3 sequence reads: CAISGGVAEAFF. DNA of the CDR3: TGTGCCATTTCAGGGGGCGTCGCTGAAGCTTTCTTT. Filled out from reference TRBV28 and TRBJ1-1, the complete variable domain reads DVKVTQSSRYLVKRTGEKVFLECVQDMDHENMFWYRQDPGLGLRLIYFSYDVKMKEKGDIPEGYSVSREKKERFSLILESASTNQTSMYLCAISGGVAEAFFGQGTRLTVV.

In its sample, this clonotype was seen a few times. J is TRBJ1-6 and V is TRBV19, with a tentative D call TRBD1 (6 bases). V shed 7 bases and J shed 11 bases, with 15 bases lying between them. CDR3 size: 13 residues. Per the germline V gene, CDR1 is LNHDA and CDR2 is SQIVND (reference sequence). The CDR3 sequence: CASKGDLKAPLHF. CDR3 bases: TGTGCCAGTAAGGGGGACTTGAAGGCACCCCTCCACTTT.

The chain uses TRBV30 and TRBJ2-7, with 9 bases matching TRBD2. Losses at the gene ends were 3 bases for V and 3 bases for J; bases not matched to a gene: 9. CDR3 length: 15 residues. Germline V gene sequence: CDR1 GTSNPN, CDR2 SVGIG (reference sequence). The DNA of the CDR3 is TGTGCCTGGAGGATGACTAGCGGAAGTCTCTACGAGCAGTACTTC. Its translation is CAWRMTSGSLYEQYF.

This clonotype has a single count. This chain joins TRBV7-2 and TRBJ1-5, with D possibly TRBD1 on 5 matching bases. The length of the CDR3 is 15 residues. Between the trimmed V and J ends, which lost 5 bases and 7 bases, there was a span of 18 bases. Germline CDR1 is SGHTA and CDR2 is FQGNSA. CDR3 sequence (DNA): TGTGCCAGCAGCCCACGGGACGAGGGGAGGCAGCCCCAGCATTTT. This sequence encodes CASSPRDEGRQPQHF. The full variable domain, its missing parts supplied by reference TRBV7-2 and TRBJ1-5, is GAGVSQSPSNKVTEKGKDVELRCDPISGHTALYWYRQSLGQGLEFLIYFQGNSAPDKSGLPSDRFSAERTGGSVSTLTIQRTQQEDSAVYLCASSPRDEGRQPQHFGDGTRLSIL.

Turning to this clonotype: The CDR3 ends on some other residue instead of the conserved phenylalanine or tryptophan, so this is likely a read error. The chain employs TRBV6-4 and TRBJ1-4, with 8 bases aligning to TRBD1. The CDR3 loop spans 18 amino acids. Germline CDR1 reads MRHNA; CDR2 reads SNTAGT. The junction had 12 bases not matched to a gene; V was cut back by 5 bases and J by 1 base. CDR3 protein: CASSYKGQGQGTNEKLFL. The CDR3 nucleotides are TGTGCCAGCAGTTATAAAGGACAGGGACAAGGAACTAATGAAAAACTGTTTCTT.

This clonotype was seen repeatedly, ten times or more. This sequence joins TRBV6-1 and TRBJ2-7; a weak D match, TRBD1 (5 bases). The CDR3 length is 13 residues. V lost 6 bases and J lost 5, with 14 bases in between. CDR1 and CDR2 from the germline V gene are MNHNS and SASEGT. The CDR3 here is CASRPPGSHEQYF. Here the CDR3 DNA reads TGTGCCAGCAGACCTCCAGGGTCTCACGAGCAGTACTTC.

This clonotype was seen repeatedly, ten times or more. CDR3 DNA: TGCAGTTCCGGGGCGGGAGGGAATCAGCCCCAGCATTTT. It specifies CSSGAGGNQPQHF. V and J are TRBV20-1 and TRBJ1-5, with TRBD1 as a possible D gene (5 bases). V dropped 8 bases and J dropped 4 bases, with 15 bases sitting between them. The length of the CDR3 is 13 residues. Germline V gene data show CDR1 as DFQATT and CDR2 as SNEGSKA (reference sequence).

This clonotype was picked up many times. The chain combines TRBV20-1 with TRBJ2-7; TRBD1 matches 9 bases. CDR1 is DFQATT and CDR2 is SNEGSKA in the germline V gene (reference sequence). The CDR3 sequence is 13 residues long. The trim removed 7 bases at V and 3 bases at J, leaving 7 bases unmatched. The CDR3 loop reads CSVPGTGYYEQYF. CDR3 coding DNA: TGCAGTGTTCCCGGGACAGGGTACTACGAGCAGTACTTC.